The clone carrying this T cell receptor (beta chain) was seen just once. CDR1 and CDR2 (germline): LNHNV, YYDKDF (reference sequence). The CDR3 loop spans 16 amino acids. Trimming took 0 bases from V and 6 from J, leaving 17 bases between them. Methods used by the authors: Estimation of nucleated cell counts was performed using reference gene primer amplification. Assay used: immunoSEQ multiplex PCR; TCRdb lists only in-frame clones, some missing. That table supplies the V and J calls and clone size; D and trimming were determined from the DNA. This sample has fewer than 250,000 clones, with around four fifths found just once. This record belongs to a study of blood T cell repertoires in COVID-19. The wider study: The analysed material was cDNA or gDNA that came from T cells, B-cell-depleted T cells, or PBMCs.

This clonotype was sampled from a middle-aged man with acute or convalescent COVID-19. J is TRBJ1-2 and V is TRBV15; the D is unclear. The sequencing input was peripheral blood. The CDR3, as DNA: TGTGCCACCAGCAGAGATGTTTTAGGTGGGGAGCATGGCTACACCTTC. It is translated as CATSRDVLGGEHGYTF.